These 20 T cell receptor beta chains originate from one sample sequenced in a study of control samples from healthy donors and cancer patients. The assay was immunoSEQ multiplex PCR, and TCRdb's table has in-frame clones only and misses some. The sample includes about 150,000 clones, approximately 91% of them seen just once. Sequencing was done on a sample of blood. The receptors shown here come from a man aged 25 to 45 in good health.

The chain joins TRBV7-3 to TRBJ2-7, with D perhaps being TRBD1 or TRBD2 (6 bases each). V was pared by 2 bases and J by 3 bases, with 14 bases between. CDR3 length equals 15 residues. The germline V gene encodes CDR1 SGHTA and CDR2 FQGTGA. In nucleotides, the CDR3 is TGTGCCAGCAGCTTAGGGGCGGGACAAGGCTACGAGCAGTACTTC. Its protein product is CASSLGAGQGYEQYF.

This clone appeared once. CDR3 in amino acids: CASHPGHPNTEAFF. The CDR3 region has the DNA TGCGCCAGCCACCCGGGACACCCGAACACTGAAGCTTTCTTT. V and J are TRBV10-2 and TRBJ1-1; the D gene is possibly TRBD1 (6 bases). The CDR3 loop spans 14 amino acids. V shed 8 bases and J shed 1 base, with 14 bases lying between them. The germline gives CDR1 WSHSY, CDR2 SAAADI.

The chain has TRBV9 and TRBJ2-1; possibly TRBD1 for D (6 bases). There are 15 residues in the CDR3. Between the trimmed V and J ends, which lost 4 bases and 6 bases, there was a span of 17 bases. Per the germline V gene, CDR1 is SGDLS and CDR2 is YYNGEE. Here the CDR3 reads CASSSRYEGGNEQFF. The CDR3 DNA follows: TGTGCCAGCAGCTCCCGCTACGAAGGGGGCAATGAGCAGTTCTTC.

This clone was seen a single time. The chain links TRBV18 to TRBJ1-2, with unresolved D. V shed 1 base and J shed 6 bases, with 9 bases lying between them. CDR3 length: 13 amino acids. Germline CDR1 KGHSH, CDR2 LQKENI. This chain's CDR3 is CASSPRGVDGYTF. The CDR3 DNA reads as TGTGCCAGCTCACCACGGGGAGTGGATGGCTACACCTTC.

J is TRBJ2-2 and V is TRBV9; 11 bases are shared with TRBD2. Germline assignment: CDR1 SGDLS and CDR2 YYNGEE. There are 16 residues in the CDR3. V lost 0 bases to trimming and J lost 3 bases; unmatched junction nucleotides: 1. The CDR3 coding sequence is TGTGCCAGCAGCGTAGCTAGCGGGGGGTACACCGGGGAGCTGTTTTTT. Protein: CASSVASGGYTGELFF.

The chain combines TRBV18 with TRBJ1-2; 9 bases agree with TRBD1. The CDR3 totals 16 residues. J lost 3 bases, V lost 1 base, and 6 bases had no gene match. In germline, CDR1 is KGHSH, CDR2 LQKENI. This chain's CDR3 is CASSPQRTGEDYGYTF. The CDR3 coding sequence is TGTGCCAGCTCACCACAACGGACAGGGGAAGACTATGGCTACACCTTC. Full variable domain (missing parts from reference TRBV18 and TRBJ1-2): NAGVMQNPRHLVRRRGQEARLRCSPMKGHSHVYWYRQLPEEGLKFMVYLQKENIIDESGMPKERFSAEFPKEGPSILRIQQVVRGDSAAYFCASSPQRTGEDYGYTFGSGTRLTVV.

The chain has TRBV6-2 or TRBV6-3 and TRBJ2-7, with TRBD1 as a possible D gene (5 bases). The ends were cut back, 3 bases at V and 4 bases at J, with 13 bases in the middle. The CDR3 consists of 14 residues. Germline V gives CDR1 MNHEY, CDR2 SVGEGT. CDR3: CASSYDQGVYEQYF. CDR3 nucleotide sequence: TGTGCCAGCAGTTATGATCAGGGCGTTTACGAGCAGTACTTC.

The chain has TRBV11-2 and TRBJ2-1; D is uncertain. The germline V gene has CDR1 SGHAT and CDR2 FQNNGV. The CDR3 totals 11 residues. Trimming removed 3 bases from V and 9 bases from J, with 6 bases in between. DNA for the CDR3: TGTGCCAGCAGCTTTAAAAGTGAGCAGTTCTTC. Residues: CASSFKSEQFF.

J is TRBJ2-1 and V is TRBV4-1; TRBD2 matches at 13 bases. The CDR3 covers 16 residues. V lost 0 bases to trimming and J lost 9 bases; unmatched junction nucleotides: 5. Per germline, CDR1 MGHRA and CDR2 YSYEKL. In nucleotides, the CDR3 is TGCGCCAGCAGCCAAGAAGGACTAGCGGGGGCCCCTGAGCAGTTCTTC. Translated, it gives CASSQEGLAGAPEQFF.

This sequence joins TRBV5-6 and TRBJ2-7; 8 bases are shared with TRBD2. V was pared by 4 bases and J by 3 bases, with 9 bases of the junction left unmatched. The CDR3 runs to 15 residues. Germline V gene lookup returns CDR1 SGHDT and CDR2 YYEEEE. This CDR3 reads CASSPPGGEGYEQYF. The CDR3 DNA reads TGTGCCAGCAGCCCTCCGGGGGGGGAAGGCTACGAGCAGTACTTC.

This clone was seen only once. This chain connects TRBV4-1 to TRBJ2-1; TRBD2 agrees at 11 bases. The CDR3 consists of 16 residues. Germline V gene data show CDR1 as MGHRA and CDR2 as YSYEKL. Trimming removed 2 bases from V and 4 bases from J; junction bases left unmatched: 4. The CDR3 DNA follows: TGCGCCAGCAGCCAACCGGGGACTAGCGGATACAATGAGCAGTTCTTC. It is translated as CASSQPGTSGYNEQFF.

The CDR3 protein is CASSLDRTQPQHF. The CDR3 region has the DNA TGTGCCAGCAGCTTGGACAGGACCCAGCCCCAGCATTTT. The chain couples TRBV5-4 to TRBJ1-5; a possible D gene is TRBD1 (5 bases). CDR3 length: 13 amino acids. CDR1 SGHNT and CDR2 YYREEE come from the germline V gene (reference sequence). V lost 0 bases to trimming and J lost 7 bases, with 8 bases between them. The full variable domain, with the rest looked up from reference TRBV5-4 and TRBJ1-5, is ETGVTQSPTHLIKTRGQQVTLRCSSQSGHNTVSWYQQALGQGPQFIFQYYREEENGRGNFPPRFSGLQFPNYSSELNVNALELDDSALYLCASSLDRTQPQHFGDGTRLSIL.

The chain joins TRBV28 to TRBJ2-7; no definite D call. Germline-derived CDR1 and CDR2 are MDHEN and SYDVKM. The CDR3 sequence is 13 residues long. Trimming cost V 2 bases and J 3 bases, with 8 bases left between them. For the CDR3, the DNA is TGTGCCAGCAGTTTAAGCAGCGTCTACGAGCAGTACTTC. Translation gives CASSLSSVYEQYF.

The gene calls are TRBV5-4 and TRBJ1-5, with 11 positions matching TRBD1. The length of the CDR3 is 16 residues. Germline V gene sequence: CDR1 SGHNT, CDR2 YYREEE (reference sequence). The trim removed 4 bases at V and 4 bases at J, leaving 7 bases unmatched. CDR3 nucleotide sequence: TGTGCCAGCAGCATAAGAGGGACAGGGGGAAATCAGCCCCAGCATTTT. As protein: CASSIRGTGGNQPQHF.

This chain joins TRBV15 and TRBJ2-2, with unresolved D. V was trimmed by 0 bases and J by 4 bases, leaving 15 bases between them. CDR1 and CDR2 from the germline V gene are LNHNV and YYDKDF (reference sequence). This CDR3 region has 17 residues. The CDR3 region is CATSRDKTWILTGELFF. CDR3 sequence (DNA): TGTGCCACCAGCAGAGACAAGACATGGATTCTCACCGGGGAGCTGTTTTTT. The whole variable domain, remainder taken from reference TRBV15 and TRBJ2-2, is DAMVIQNPRYQVTQFGKPVTLSCSQTLNHNVMYWYQQKSSQAPKLLFHYYDKDFNNEADTPDNFQSRRPNTSFCFLDIRSPGLGDTAMYLCATSRDKTWILTGELFFGEGSRLTVL.

This chain joins TRBV4-3 and TRBJ2-6, with 9 bases lining up with TRBD1. Unmatched junction bases numbered 12, after V lost 4 bases and J lost 2 bases. The CDR3 contains 19 residues. Germline loops: CDR1 LGHNA, CDR2 YSLEER. The CDR3 region is CASSLIQGAAMAGANVLTF. The DNA of the CDR3 is TGCGCCAGCAGCCTTATACAGGGGGCGGCTATGGCTGGGGCCAACGTCCTGACTTTC.

The gene calls are TRBV6-2 or TRBV6-3 and TRBJ1-2, with unresolved D. CDR1 and CDR2 from the germline V gene are MNHEY and SVGEGT. V lost 7 bases and J 8 bases, leaving 17 bases between the germline ends. The CDR3 has 13 amino acids. The CDR3 region has the DNA TGTGCCAGCACCCCGGGCGGGCTCGGCGGCTACACCTTC. Protein sequence: CASTPGGLGGYTF.

This chain links TRBV9 with TRBJ2-2; D is undetermined. Germline V gene data show CDR1 as SGDLS and CDR2 as YYNGEE. This CDR3 region has 15 residues. The ends were cut back, 0 bases at V and 1 base at J, with 7 bases in the middle. CDR3 residues: CASSVGPLNTGELFF. The DNA for the CDR3 is TGTGCCAGCAGCGTAGGTCCCCTGAACACCGGGGAGCTGTTTTTT.

This chain links TRBV10-3 with TRBJ2-7, with a weak D call TRBD1 (5 bases). This CDR3 comprises 13 residues. The V end lost 4 bases, the J end lost 3 bases, and 10 bases lay between the germline ends. CDR1 and CDR2 (germline): ENHRY, SYGVKD. The CDR3 DNA follows: TGTGCCATCAGTGCGGGCAGGGACTACGAGCAGTACTTC. Amino acid sequence: CAISAGRDYEQYF.

This chain links TRBV19 with TRBJ2-1; D is perhaps TRBD2 (5 bases). V was pared by 2 bases and J by 2 bases, with 13 bases between. The CDR3 extends over 16 amino acids. Germline CDR1 LNHDA, CDR2 SQIVND (reference sequence). This CDR3 reads CASSIRAGSTYNEQFF. In nucleotides, the CDR3 is TGTGCCAGTAGTATACGGGCGGGCAGTACCTACAATGAGCAGTTCTTC.